The subject of this entry is one T cell receptor beta chain. Ten or more counts support this clonotype. Its recognized antigen is unknown. No much larger clonotype is one base removed from it; base qualities were not supplied. Explained via the paper, the treatment or condition label denotes: allogeneic hematopoietic cell transplantation with graft depleted of TCRalphabeta T cells and CD19 B cells. The transplant recipients were children given TCRalphabeta/CD19-depleted allogeneic hematopoietic cell grafts. The data are from a study of T-cell reconstitution after alpha-beta-depleted transplantation in children (dated by TCRdb to about 2016). Concerning the study at large: The study quantitatively tracked T-cell immune reconstitution after TCRalphabeta/CD19-depleted allogeneic hematopoietic cell transplantation in children using TCR repertoire profiling. Broader findings and caveats from the paper: In some patients, the high TCRbeta diversity seen at day 60 was put down to recipient T cells and intrathymic progenitors that had survived conditioning. The apparently early recovery of alphabetaT-cell counts about two months after transplant reportedly depended on only several hundred rapidly expanded clones that came from non-depleted graft cells. Hyperexpanded clone frequencies declined over subsequent months; after one year, T-cell counts and TCRbeta diversity were mostly attributed to newly produced T cells.

The method behind the library was PCR. Instrument on record: Illumina HiSeq 2500. TCR library preparation used molecular barcoding, with unique molecular identifiers applied to normalize quantification of the TCRbeta repertoire. Through fastp at Q25 and MiXCR, TCRdb rebuilt clones from the public reads, retaining in-frame beta chains. Rows merge per CDR3 protein into single entries with the most common DNA and genes. The table for this sample lists some 29,000 distinct CDR3 sequences; under 7% of them were counted only once. The ten largest clones capture around 7% of the sample. The sequence came from a male patient between 10 and 17 years old who had a stem cell transplant for acute myeloid leukemia, so the T cells may come from the graft donor. The material was PBMCs, mostly from graft donor cells, obtained 180 days after TCRalphabeta/CD19-depleted stem cell transplant.

This receptor carries the CDR3 CASRGRPNGDEQYF. The DNA sequence is TGTGCCAGCAGAGGGAGGCCCAATGGGGACGAGCAGTACTTC. Here the chain combines TRBV28 and TRBJ2-7, with TRBD2 as a weak D call on 6 bases. Taken from the germline V gene, the CDR1 and CDR2 loops are MDHEN and SYDVKM. The junction carries 17 bases between V and J, which are trimmed by 6 bases and 5 bases respectively. The CDR3 measures 14 amino acids from cysteine to phenylalanine. Only CDR3 DNA is held: 42 bases, read in frame from base 1.